The T cell receptor (beta chain) described here comes from a study of CXCR3-negative and CXCR3-positive naive CD8 T cells. Study-wide findings and caveats: TRBV-TRBJ usage matched between naive CXCR3-negative and CXCR3-positive cells but not between memory cells. In CXCR3-positive naive cells, the TRB CDR3s were more hydrophobic than in CXCR3-negative naive cells.

A word on this clonotype: The antigen is unknown.

Researchers prepared the TRB cDNA libraries using 5' RACE with UMI labels. TCRdb reanalyzed the 5' RACE reads, giving one entry per CDR3 protein sequence and no DNA. The listing records some 140,000 distinct CDR3 sequences. The germline gives CDR1 SGHTA, CDR2 FQGTGA. CDR3 length equals 15 residues. Sequenced input: naive CXCR3+ CD8+ T cells from blood. The subset is: CD45RO-CCR7+CD27+CD95- naive CD8+ T cells expressing CXCR3 (TNR3+). This clonotype originated in a human donor in good health. Some clones in this sample may be carry-over from other donors' samples. The genes are TRBV7-3 and TRBJ1-2; TCRdb proposes TRBD1, but this gene call is untestable without DNA. The CDR3 here is CASSPAGGDLGGYTF.